Shown below are 23 T cell receptor beta chains from a single sample sequenced in a study of regulatory T cells in long-lasting Graves disease. HTBI primers from iRepertoire and Arm-PCR of CDR3 regions yielded the TCR beta libraries. MiXCR was run by TCRdb on the multiplex PCR reads, yielding one entry per CDR3 protein. The sample lists 300,000 to 400,000 distinct CDR3 sequences, less than 20% occurring once. Time point: newly diagnosed GD, antithyroid drugs for less than 3 months. There was RNA extracted from PBMCs, and the TCR library was made from it. The source material was peripheral blood mononuclear cells (PBMCs), sampled at new diagnosis, from a patient treated with antithyroid drugs. The receptors were gathered from a female donor with Graves disease.

This clonotype has a count of ten or more. The rearrangement uses TRBV7-2 and TRBJ2-3, with 10 bases aligning to TRBD2. Per germline, CDR1 SGHTA and CDR2 FQGNSA. This CDR3 comprises 17 residues. The J segment lost 5 bases and the V segment lost 10 bases, leaving 18 bases of the junction unmatched. The CDR3: CATSSRASGGAGDTQYF. For the CDR3, the DNA is TGTGCCACCTCAAGTAGGGCCAGCGGGGGGGCTGGAGATACGCAGTATTTT. The full variable domain, rest sourced from reference TRBV7-2 and TRBJ2-3, is GAGVSQSPSNKVTEKGKDVELRCDPISGHTALYWYRQSLGQGLEFLIYFQGNSAPDKSGLPSDRFSAERTGGSVSTLTIQRTQQEDSAVYLCATSSRASGGAGDTQYFGPGTRLTVL.

This clonotype was counted many times. This chain links TRBV2 with TRBJ1-5; D gene unclear. Trimming left V 3 bases short and J 1 base short, with 4 bases between. CDR1 is SNHLY and CDR2 is FYNNEI in the germline V gene. The CDR3 spans 13 residues. Here the CDR3 reads CASSEGSNQPQHF. The CDR3 DNA follows: TGTGCCAGCAGTGAGGGGAGCAATCAGCCCCAGCATTTT.

This clonotype occurred many times. V is TRBV5-1 and J is TRBJ2-2; a possible D gene is TRBD2 (6 bases). Trimming stripped 0 bases from V and 5 bases from J, with 11 bases between. The CDR3 contains 15 residues. Germline CDR1 SGHRS, CDR2 YFSETQ. The CDR3 region is CASSLVRAGTGELFF. CDR3 DNA sequence: TGCGCCAGCAGCTTGGTCCGGGCGGGGACCGGGGAGCTGTTTTTT.

This clonotype has at least ten counts. The CDR3 DNA follows: TGTGCCAGCAGCCAAGTGTCAGGCGCTCTCGCTTTCTTT. Its protein is CASSQVSGALAFF. The chain carries TRBV3-1 and TRBJ1-1; D is unresolved. Germline CDR1 and CDR2: LGHDT and YNNKEL (reference sequence). The V and J ends lost 1 base and 11 bases respectively, with 14 bases between them. There are 13 residues in the CDR3. Combining the CDR3 with reference TRBV3-1 and TRBJ1-1 gives the whole variable domain DTAVSQTPKYLVTQMGNDKSIKCEQNLGHDTMYWYKQDSKKFLKIMFSYNNKELIINETVPNRFSPKSPDKAHLNLHINSLELGDSAVYFCASSQVSGALAFFGQGTRLTVV.

This clonotype was counted many times. V gene TRBV5-1 combines with J gene TRBJ2-5, with D perhaps TRBD1 or TRBD2 (6 bases each). The CDR3 is 14 amino acids. Germline lookup yields CDR1 SGHRS and CDR2 YFSETQ. V shed 4 bases and J shed 3 bases, with 13 bases lying between them. The CDR3 DNA follows: TGCGCCAGCAGCGGAGGGGGTTTCGAAGAGACCCAGTACTTC. Amino acid sequence: CASSGGGFEETQYF.

This clonotype has a count of ten or more. The chain links TRBV6-2 or TRBV6-3 to TRBJ2-3; D is unclear. The V gene lost 5 bases and the J gene lost 0 bases, with 12 bases spanning the gap. Per the germline V gene, CDR1 is MNHEY and CDR2 is SVGEGT. This CDR3 has 15 amino acids. CDR3 DNA sequence: TGTGCCAGCAGTGAGGTGGCCCACAGCACAGATACGCAGTATTTT. Translating it yields CASSEVAHSTDTQYF.

Only a few counts were recorded for this clonotype. The chain uses TRBV7-3 and TRBJ2-3; D remains unclear. Germline-derived CDR1 and CDR2 are SGHTA and FQGTGA. Trimming cost V 5 bases and J 2 bases, with 8 bases left between them. The CDR3 has 13 residues. Here the CDR3 reads CASSPAPTDTQYF. The CDR3 nucleotides are TGTGCCAGCAGCCCCGCTCCCACAGATACGCAGTATTTT. The full variable domain, rest sourced from reference TRBV7-3 and TRBJ2-3, is GAGVSQTPSNKVTEKGKYVELRCDPISGHTALYWYRQSLGQGPEFLIYFQGTGAADDSGLPNDRFFAVRPEGSVSTLKIQRTERGDSAVYLCASSPAPTDTQYFGPGTRLTVL.

This clonotype appeared many times. This chain links TRBV7-2 with TRBJ1-1, with no clear D. The CDR3 is 18 residues long. Trimming pared 3 bases from V and 1 base from J, leaving 21 bases between. Germline lookup yields CDR1 SGHTA and CDR2 FQGNSA. DNA of the CDR3: TGTGCCAGCAGCTTCAAGGGTCGGCGGGTATCGGAGAACACTGAAGCTTTCTTT. As protein: CASSFKGRRVSENTEAFF.

This clonotype was seen many times. The chain has TRBV7-2 and TRBJ1-3, with D tentatively TRBD1 (5 bases). The CDR3 is 15 amino acids. Germline V gene data show CDR1 as SGHTA and CDR2 as FQGNSA. Trimming cost V 0 bases and J 2 bases, with 8 bases left between them. CDR3 DNA: TGTGCCAGCAGCTTAGCGGGGGGAACTGGAAACACCATATATTTT. Residues: CASSLAGGTGNTIYF.

This clonotype was found many times. The chain has TRBV3-1 and TRBJ1-1; tentative D call: TRBD1 (5 bases). The CDR3 loop spans 14 amino acids. CDR1 LGHDT and CDR2 YNNKEL come from the germline V gene (reference sequence). The germline V and J ends were trimmed by 1 base and 1 base, with 7 bases remaining between them. CDR3 loop: CASSQVGGNTEAFF. As DNA, the CDR3 is TGTGCCAGCAGCCAAGTTGGGGGGAACACTGAAGCTTTCTTT.

The chain combines TRBV2 with TRBJ1-5; unclear D gene. The V end was cut by 6 bases, the J end by 6 bases, with 9 bases between. CDR3 length equals 12 residues. The V gene's germline CDR1 is SNHLY and CDR2 FYNNEI. The CDR3 bases are TGTGCCAGCAGGATTGACCGTCAGCCCCAGCATTTT. Translation: CASRIDRQPQHF.

This clonotype has a count of ten or more. The chain has TRBV7-2 and TRBJ2-3; 7 nucleotides match TRBD1. The CDR3 totals 19 residues. CDR1 is SGHTA, CDR2 FQGNSA, per germline. V was pared by 1 base and J by 2 bases, with 15 bases of the junction left unmatched. The CDR3 DNA follows: TGTGCCAGCAGCTTAGATAGGCCCGGGACAGTCGTAATCACAGATACGCAGTATTTT. Amino acids: CASSLDRPGTVVITDTQYF. The full variable domain, rest sourced from reference TRBV7-2 and TRBJ2-3, is GAGVSQSPSNKVTEKGKDVELRCDPISGHTALYWYRQSLGQGLEFLIYFQGNSAPDKSGLPSDRFSAERTGGSVSTLTIQRTQQEDSAVYLCASSLDRPGTVVITDTQYFGPGTRLTVL.

Worth noting for this clonotype: A much larger clone lies a single base off, so this may be a read error. The V call is TRBV6-2 or TRBV6-3, the J call TRBJ2-1, with TRBD1 matching 7 bases. The junction had 11 bases not matched to a gene; V was cut back by 2 bases and J by 10 bases. CDR3 size: 15 residues. Germline-derived CDR1 and CDR2 are MNHEY and SVGEGT. In DNA, the CDR3 is TGTGCCAGCAGTTACGCAGGACAGGCTGTTTACGAGCAGTTCTTC. This sequence encodes CASSYAGQAVYEQFF.

This clonotype showed up many times. The chain recombines TRBV15 with TRBJ2-3, with D possibly TRBD1 on 5 matching bases. The germline V gene has CDR1 LNHNV and CDR2 YYDKDF (reference sequence). Trimming took off 0 bases at V and 1 base at J, with 11 bases between the two ends. The CDR3 is 16 residues long. The CDR3 reads CATSRDREGGTDTQYF. The CDR3 nucleotides read TGTGCCACCAGCAGAGATCGTGAAGGGGGCACAGATACGCAGTATTTT.

Note on this clonotype: This could be a read error, since a much larger clone is one nucleotide away. This chain links TRBV7-2 with TRBJ2-7; TRBD2 matches at 8 bases. This CDR3 spans 14 amino acids. Germline V gene data show CDR1 as SGHTA and CDR2 as FQGNSA. Trimming at V came to 8 bases and at J to 7 bases, leaving 13 bases not matched to a gene. The CDR3 spells CASGGTRGFGEQYF. DNA of the CDR3: TGTGCCAGCGGCGGGACTAGAGGTTTCGGTGAGCAGTACTTC.

In its sample, this clonotype was seen many times. The chain uses TRBV5-6 and TRBJ1-5; D is ambiguous. The CDR3 has 13 amino acids. Between the trimmed V and J ends, which lost 1 base and 4 bases, there was a span of 6 bases. Per germline, CDR1 SGHDT and CDR2 YYEEEE. The CDR3 bases are TGTGCCAGCAGCTTGTCCCCTAATCAGCCCCAGCATTTT. It specifies CASSLSPNQPQHF.

In its sample, this clonotype was seen a few times. The chain uses TRBV12-3 or TRBV12-4 and TRBJ2-7; no clear D. Trimming cost V 2 bases and J 5 bases, with 16 bases left between them. CDR3 length: 15 amino acids. In DNA form, the CDR3 reads TGTGCCAGCAGTTTAACCGGACGGATCGGCAACGAGCAGTACTTC. This codes for CASSLTGRIGNEQYF.

V is TRBV6-2 or TRBV6-3 and J is TRBJ2-3; tentatively, D is TRBD2 (6 bases). The J call may be incorrect, as the DNA end agrees better with TRBJ2-7. Germline V gene sequence: CDR1 MNHEY, CDR2 SVGEGT. This CDR3 has 13 amino acids. The chain's CDR3 is CASSYAGGLEQYF. The CDR3 nucleotides read TGTGCCAGCAGTTACGCCGGAGGGCTTGAGCAGTACTTC.

This clonotype was found once. This may come from a read error, since a much larger clone is one base off. The CDR3 nucleotides read TGTGCCATCAGTGTAATCAAGCGGGATAGGGGCAATGAGCAGTTCTTC. Translation gives CAISVIKRDRGNEQFF. V is TRBV10-3 and J is TRBJ2-1; 7 bases match TRBD2. V lost 4 bases to trimming and J lost 6 bases; unmatched junction nucleotides: 12. The CDR3 has 16 amino acids. Germline CDR1 reads ENHRY; CDR2 reads SYGVKD.

The gene calls are TRBV5-1 and TRBJ1-1; maybe TRBD1 (5 bases). The CDR3 sequence is 13 residues long. The V gene's germline CDR1 is SGHRS and CDR2 YFSETQ. V shed 0 bases and J shed 7 bases, with 10 bases lying between them. CDR3 sequence reads: CASSLEGRLEAFF. CDR3 nucleotides: TGCGCCAGCAGCTTGGAGGGGCGGCTTGAAGCTTTCTTT.

With regard to this clonotype: It differs at one base from a far larger clone, so likely a read error. The chain has TRBV6-1 and TRBJ2-2; TRBD2 is a possible D gene (5 bases). CDR3 length: 14 amino acids. Germline V lookup: CDR1 MNHNS, CDR2 SASEGT. The CDR3 DNA is TGTGCCAGCAGTCTGACGTTCTACACCGGGGAGCTGCTTTTT. Protein sequence: CASSLTFYTGELLF.

Many counts were recorded for this clonotype. CDR3 residues: CASSSPGTSGYNEQFF. DNA of the CDR3: TGTGCCAGCAGTTCGCCGGGGACTAGCGGCTACAATGAGCAGTTCTTC. The gene calls are TRBV7-3 and TRBJ2-1, with 11 bases that match TRBD2. Germline lookup yields CDR1 SGHTA and CDR2 FQGTGA. The ends lost 6 bases at V and 3 bases at J; junction bases unmatched: 7. The CDR3 sequence is 16 residues long.

This clonotype was found many times. The chain is built from TRBV6-5 and TRBJ1-6; TRBD1 aligns across 8 bases. Per germline, CDR1 MNHEY and CDR2 SVGAGI. Trimming took 2 bases from V and 6 from J; bases not matched to a gene: 12. The CDR3 runs 18 residues. CDR3 amino acids: CASSYGQGAVSGNSPLHF. CDR3 coding DNA: TGTGCCAGCAGTTACGGACAGGGTGCAGTCAGTGGTAATTCACCCCTCCACTTT.